The sequence of this T cell receptor (beta chain) was determined in a study of shared clonotypes between healthy human individuals. Sequencing used immunoSEQ multiplex PCR; TCRdb keeps in-frame clones, though not all of them. The profile shows roughly 2.1 million clones, roughly 91% of them singletons. The CDR3 has 14 amino acids. Trimming pared 2 bases from V and 6 bases from J, leaving 10 bases between. Germline CDR1 reads MGHDK; CDR2 reads SYGVNS. Cells designated naive CD8 were CD45RO-negative and were positively selected for CCR7, with terminally differentiated effector memory CD45RA+ cells excluded. Healthy and HIV-negative, the adult donors had no recent acute infections or vaccinations.

The sequencing input was naive CD8+ T cells from PBMCs. The sequence derives from a man between 18 and 35 years old in good health. Some clones in this sample may be carry-over from other donors' samples. The chain couples TRBV25-1 to TRBJ1-4, with D possibly TRBD1 on 5 matching bases. The CDR3 nucleotides are TGTGCCAGCAGTGAAACATCGACAGATGAAAAACTGTTTTTT. As protein: CASSETSTDEKLFF.